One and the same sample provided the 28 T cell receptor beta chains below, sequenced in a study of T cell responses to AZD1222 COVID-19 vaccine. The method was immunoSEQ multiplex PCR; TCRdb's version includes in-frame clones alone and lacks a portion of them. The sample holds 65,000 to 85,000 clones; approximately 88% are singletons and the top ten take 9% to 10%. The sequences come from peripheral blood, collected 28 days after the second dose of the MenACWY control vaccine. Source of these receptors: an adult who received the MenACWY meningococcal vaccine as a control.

The CDR3 spells CASSFTSGSTDTQYF. Written as DNA, the CDR3 is TGTGCCAGCAGCTTTACATCCGGGAGCACAGATACGCAGTATTTT. This chain uses TRBV7-9 with TRBJ2-3, with D hard to call. This CDR3 has 15 residues. Germline V gene data show CDR1 as SEHNR and CDR2 as FQNEAQ (reference sequence). Trimming stripped 3 bases from V and 0 bases from J, with 10 bases between.

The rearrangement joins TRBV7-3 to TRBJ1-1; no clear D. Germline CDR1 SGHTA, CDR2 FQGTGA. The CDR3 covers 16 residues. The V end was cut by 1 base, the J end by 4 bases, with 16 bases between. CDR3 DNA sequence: TGTGCCAGCAGCTTAAACGGGATGTTTGGGAGCACTGAAGCTTTCTTT. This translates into CASSLNGMFGSTEAFF.

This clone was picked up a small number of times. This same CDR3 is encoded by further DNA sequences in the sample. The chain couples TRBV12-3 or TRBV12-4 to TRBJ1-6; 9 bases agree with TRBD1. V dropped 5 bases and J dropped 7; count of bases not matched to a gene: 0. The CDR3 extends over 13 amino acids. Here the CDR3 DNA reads TGTGCCAGCAGTGACAGGGGGAATTCACCCCTCCACTTT. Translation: CASSDRGNSPLHF.

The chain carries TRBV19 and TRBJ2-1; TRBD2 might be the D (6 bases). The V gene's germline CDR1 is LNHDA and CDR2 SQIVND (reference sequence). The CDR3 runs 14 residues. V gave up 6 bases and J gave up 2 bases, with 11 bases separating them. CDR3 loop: CASSAGNPYNEQFF. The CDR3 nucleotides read TGTGCCAGTAGCGCGGGGAACCCCTACAATGAGCAGTTCTTC.

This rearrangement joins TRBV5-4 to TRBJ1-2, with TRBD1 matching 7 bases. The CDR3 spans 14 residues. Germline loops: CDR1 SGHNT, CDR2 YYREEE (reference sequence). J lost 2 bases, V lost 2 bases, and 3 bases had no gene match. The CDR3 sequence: CASSFVGQNYGYTF. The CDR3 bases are TGTGCCAGCAGCTTCGTGGGACAGAACTATGGCTACACCTTC. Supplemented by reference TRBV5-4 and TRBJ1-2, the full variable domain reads ETGVTQSPTHLIKTRGQQVTLRCSSQSGHNTVSWYQQALGQGPQFIFQYYREEENGRGNFPPRFSGLQFPNYSSELNVNALELDDSALYLCASSFVGQNYGYTFGSGTRLTVV.

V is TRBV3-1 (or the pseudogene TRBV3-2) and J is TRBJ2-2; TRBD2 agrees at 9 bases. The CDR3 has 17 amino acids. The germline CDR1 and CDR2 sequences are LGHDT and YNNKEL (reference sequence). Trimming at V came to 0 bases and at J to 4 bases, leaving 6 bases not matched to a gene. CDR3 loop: CASSQDHGGGATGELFF. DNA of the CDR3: TGTGCCAGCAGCCAAGACCATGGCGGGGGGGCCACCGGGGAGCTGTTTTTT.

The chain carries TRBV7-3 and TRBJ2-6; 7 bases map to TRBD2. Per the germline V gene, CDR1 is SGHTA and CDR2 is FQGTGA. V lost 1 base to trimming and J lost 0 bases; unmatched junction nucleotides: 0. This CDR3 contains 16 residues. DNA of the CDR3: TGTGCCAGCAGCTTAAGCGGGAGCTCTGGGGCCAACGTCCTGACTTTC. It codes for CASSLSGSSGANVLTF.

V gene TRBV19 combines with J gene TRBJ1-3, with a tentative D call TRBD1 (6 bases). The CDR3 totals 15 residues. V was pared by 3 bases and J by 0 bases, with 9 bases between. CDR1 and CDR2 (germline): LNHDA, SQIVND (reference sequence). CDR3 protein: CASSILDSSGNTIYF. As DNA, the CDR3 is TGTGCCAGTAGTATTCTGGACAGCTCTGGAAACACCATATATTTT.

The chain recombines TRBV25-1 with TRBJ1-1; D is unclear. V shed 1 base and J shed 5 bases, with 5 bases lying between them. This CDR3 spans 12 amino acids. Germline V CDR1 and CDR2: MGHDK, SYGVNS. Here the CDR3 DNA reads TGTGCCAGCAGTGAATTGGGAACTGAAGCTTTCTTT. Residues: CASSELGTEAFF.

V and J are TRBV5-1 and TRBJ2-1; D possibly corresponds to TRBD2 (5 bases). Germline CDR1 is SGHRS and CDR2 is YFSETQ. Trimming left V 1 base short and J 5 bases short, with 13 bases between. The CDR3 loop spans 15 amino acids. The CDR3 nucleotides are TGCGCCAGCAGCTTGTTCCCGGGGTGGAACAATGAGCAGTTCTTC. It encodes CASSLFPGWNNEQFF.

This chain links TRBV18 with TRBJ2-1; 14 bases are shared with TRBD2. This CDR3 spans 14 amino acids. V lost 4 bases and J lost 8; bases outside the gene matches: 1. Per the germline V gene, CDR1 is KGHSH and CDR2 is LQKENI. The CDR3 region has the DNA TGTGCCAGCTCACGGGGACTAGCGGGGGATGAGCAGTTCTTC. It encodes CASSRGLAGDEQFF.

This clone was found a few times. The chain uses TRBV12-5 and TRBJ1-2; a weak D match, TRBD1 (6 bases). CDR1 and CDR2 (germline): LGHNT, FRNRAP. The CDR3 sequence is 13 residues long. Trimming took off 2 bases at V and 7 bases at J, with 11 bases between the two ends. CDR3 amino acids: CASGLWTEAGYTF. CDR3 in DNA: TGTGCTAGTGGTTTGTGGACAGAAGCTGGCTACACCTTC.

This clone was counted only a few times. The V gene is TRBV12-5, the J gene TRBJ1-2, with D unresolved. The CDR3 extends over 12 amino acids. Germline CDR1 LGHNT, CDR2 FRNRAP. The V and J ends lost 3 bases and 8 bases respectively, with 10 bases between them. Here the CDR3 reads CASGFSSGGYTF. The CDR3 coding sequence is TGTGCTAGTGGTTTTTCCTCGGGCGGCTACACCTTC.

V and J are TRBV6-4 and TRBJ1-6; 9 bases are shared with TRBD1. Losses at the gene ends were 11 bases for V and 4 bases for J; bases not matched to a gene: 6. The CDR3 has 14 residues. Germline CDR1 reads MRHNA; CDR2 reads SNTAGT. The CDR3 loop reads CASRDRAYNSPLHF. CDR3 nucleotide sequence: TGTGCCTCCCGGGACAGGGCTTATAATTCACCCCTCCACTTT.

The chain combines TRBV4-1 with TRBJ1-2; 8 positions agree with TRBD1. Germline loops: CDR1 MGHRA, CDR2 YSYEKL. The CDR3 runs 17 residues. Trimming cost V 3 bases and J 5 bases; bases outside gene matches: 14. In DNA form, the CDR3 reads TGCGCCAGCAGCCAGATCAGGGGGCCCCGCCAAGGGTATGGCTACACCTTC. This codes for CASSQIRGPRQGYGYTF.

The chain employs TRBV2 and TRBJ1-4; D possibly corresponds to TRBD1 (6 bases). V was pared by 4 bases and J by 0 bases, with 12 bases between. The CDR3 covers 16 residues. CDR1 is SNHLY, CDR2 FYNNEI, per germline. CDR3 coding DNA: TGTGCCAGCAGTGGGGGCGCAGGGGCAACTAATGAAAAACTGTTTTTT. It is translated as CASSGGAGATNEKLFF.

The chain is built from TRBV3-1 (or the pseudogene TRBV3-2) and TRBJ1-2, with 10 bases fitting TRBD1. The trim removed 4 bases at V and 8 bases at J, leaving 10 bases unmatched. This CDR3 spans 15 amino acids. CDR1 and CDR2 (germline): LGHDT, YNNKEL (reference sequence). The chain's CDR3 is CASSLLSDRGRGYTF. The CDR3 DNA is TGTGCCAGCAGCCTACTATCGGACAGGGGGAGAGGCTACACCTTC.

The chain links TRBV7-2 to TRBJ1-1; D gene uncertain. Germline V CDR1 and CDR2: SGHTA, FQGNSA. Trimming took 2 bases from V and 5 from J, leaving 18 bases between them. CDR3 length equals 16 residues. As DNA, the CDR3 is TGTGCCAGCAGCTTACGCTTTACGGGTTTAATGACTGAAGCTTTCTTT. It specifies CASSLRFTGLMTEAFF. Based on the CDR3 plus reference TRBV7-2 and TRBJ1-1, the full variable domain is GAGVSQSPSNKVTEKGKDVELRCDPISGHTALYWYRQSLGQGLEFLIYFQGNSAPDKSGLPSDRFSAERTGGSVSTLTIQRTQQEDSAVYLCASSLRFTGLMTEAFFGQGTRLTVV.

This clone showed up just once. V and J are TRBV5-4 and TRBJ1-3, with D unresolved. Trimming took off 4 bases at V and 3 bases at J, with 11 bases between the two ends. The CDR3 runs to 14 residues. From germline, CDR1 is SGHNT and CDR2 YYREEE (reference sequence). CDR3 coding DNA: TGTGCCAGCAGCGGGAGGGTAGATGGAAACACCATATATTTT. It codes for CASSGRVDGNTIYF.

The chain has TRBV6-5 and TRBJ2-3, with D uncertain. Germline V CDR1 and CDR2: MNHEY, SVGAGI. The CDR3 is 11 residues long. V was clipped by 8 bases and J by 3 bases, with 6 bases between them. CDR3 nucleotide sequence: TGTGCCAGCGGAGCGACAGATACGCAGTATTTT. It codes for CASGATDTQYF.

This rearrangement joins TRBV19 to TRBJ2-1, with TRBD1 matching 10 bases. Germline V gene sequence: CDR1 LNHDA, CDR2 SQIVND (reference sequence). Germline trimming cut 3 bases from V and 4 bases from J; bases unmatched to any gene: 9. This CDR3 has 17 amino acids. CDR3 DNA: TGTGCCAGTAGTATTGGGGGGGGACAGGGGAGATACAATGAGCAGTTCTTC. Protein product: CASSIGGGQGRYNEQFF.

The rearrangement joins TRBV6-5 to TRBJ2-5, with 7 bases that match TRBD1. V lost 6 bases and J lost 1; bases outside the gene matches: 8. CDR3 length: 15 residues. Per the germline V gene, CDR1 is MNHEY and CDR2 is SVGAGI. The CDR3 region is CASRTTGVIQETQYF. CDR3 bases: TGTGCCAGCAGAACCACAGGGGTCATCCAAGAGACCCAGTACTTC.

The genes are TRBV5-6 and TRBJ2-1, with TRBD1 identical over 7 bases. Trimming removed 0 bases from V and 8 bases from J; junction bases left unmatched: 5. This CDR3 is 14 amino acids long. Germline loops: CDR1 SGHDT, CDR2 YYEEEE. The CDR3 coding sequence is TGTGCCAGCAGCTTGGTCCAAAGGGGGCATGAGCAGTTCTTC. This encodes CASSLVQRGHEQFF.

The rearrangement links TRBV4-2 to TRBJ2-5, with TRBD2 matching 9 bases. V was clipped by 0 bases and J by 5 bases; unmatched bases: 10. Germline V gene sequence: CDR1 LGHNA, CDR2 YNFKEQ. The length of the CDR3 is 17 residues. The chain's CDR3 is CASSQESRGGAGETQYF. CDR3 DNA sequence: TGTGCCAGCAGCCAAGAGTCTCGCGGGGGGGCCGGGGAGACCCAGTACTTC.

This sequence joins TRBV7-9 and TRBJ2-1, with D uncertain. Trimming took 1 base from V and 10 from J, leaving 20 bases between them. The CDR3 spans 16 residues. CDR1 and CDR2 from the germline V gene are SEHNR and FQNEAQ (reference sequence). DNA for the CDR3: TGTGCCAGCAGCTTAGTATCCCCCCCGGGCCAAAGGGAGCAGTTCTTC. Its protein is CASSLVSPPGQREQFF.

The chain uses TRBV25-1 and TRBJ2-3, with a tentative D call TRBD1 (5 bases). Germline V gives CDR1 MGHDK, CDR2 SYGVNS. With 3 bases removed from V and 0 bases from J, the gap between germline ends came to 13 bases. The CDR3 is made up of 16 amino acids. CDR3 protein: CASSEQGFGSTDTQYF. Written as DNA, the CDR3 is TGTGCCAGCAGTGAGCAGGGTTTTGGTAGCACAGATACGCAGTATTTT.

CDR3 amino acids: CASSLGWADTQYF. The DNA for the CDR3 is TGTGCCAGCAGTTTAGGGTGGGCAGATACGCAGTATTTT. This rearrangement joins TRBV12-3 or TRBV12-4 to TRBJ2-3; D is uncertain. The V end was cut by 1 base, the J end by 4 bases, with 6 bases between. This CDR3 has 13 residues.

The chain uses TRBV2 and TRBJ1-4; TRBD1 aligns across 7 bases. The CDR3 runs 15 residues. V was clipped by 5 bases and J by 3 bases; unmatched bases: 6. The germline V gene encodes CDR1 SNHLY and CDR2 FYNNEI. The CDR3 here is CASSYTGTANEKLFF. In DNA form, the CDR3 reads TGTGCCAGCAGTTACACCGGGACAGCTAATGAAAAACTGTTTTTT. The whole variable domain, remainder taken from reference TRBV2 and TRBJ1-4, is EPEVTQTPSHQVTQMGQEVILRCVPISNHLYFYWYRQILGQKVEFLVSFYNNEISEKSEIFDDQFSVERPDGSNFTLKIRSTKLEDSAMYFCASSYTGTANEKLFFGSGTQLSVL.